Listed below are T cell receptor beta chains from one sample, sequenced in a study of spatial heterogeneity in lung cancer. Each CDR3 protein gets one entry after TCRdb re-called the 5' RACE reads with MiXCR. Of about 86,000 distinct CDR3 sequences listed, 10% to 15% are singletons. This specimen consisted of PBMCs, obtained at surgery. Receptor source: a male donor with early-stage non-small cell lung cancer. The CDR3 runs from the conserved cysteine through the conserved F or W. D genes are given only for firm matches. Size is stated for part of the rows, as once, few or many counts, or as a class when the clone is expanded.

d_gene	v_gene	abundance	j_gene	CDR3nt	CDR3aa
-	TRBV12-3/TRBV12-4	few	TRBJ2-2	TGTGCCAGCAGTTTGTCGGGGACGTACACCGGGGAGCTGTTTTTT	CASSLSGTYTGELFF
TRBD2	TRBV10-1	-	TRBJ2-1	TGCGCCAGCAGTAATGGACTAGCGGGAGACAATGAGCAGTTCTTC	CASSNGLAGDNEQFF
-	TRBV7-9	-	TRBJ2-7	TGTGCCAGCAGCCCGTGGACCGGGATGGACTACGAGCAGTACTTC	CASSPWTGMDYEQYF
-	TRBV30	-	TRBJ1-1	TGTGCCTGGAGTAAGGGGTCAGGGCGCACTGAAGCTTTCTTT	CAWSKGSGRTEAFF
TRBD2	TRBV5-1	few	TRBJ2-1	TGCGCCAGCAGCTTGGTGTCGCTAGCGGGAAAGTCCTACAATGAGCAGTTCTTC	CASSLVSLAGKSYNEQFF
TRBD2	TRBV10-2	-	TRBJ2-5	TGCGCCAGCAGTGAGCGCCGACAGGGGACTAGCGGGAGTGGAGAGACCCAGTACTTC	CASSERRQGTSGSGETQYF
TRBD2	TRBV7-2	few	TRBJ2-3	TGTGCCAGCAGCTTAGCTAGCGGGTACACAGATACGCAGTATTTT	CASSLASGYTDTQYF
TRBD2	TRBV2	-	TRBJ2-2	TGTGCCAGCAGGGGGACTAGCGGGGGCGCGGCGAACACCGGGGAGCTGTTTTTT	CASRGTSGGAANTGELFF
-	TRBV29-1	-	TRBJ1-5	TGCAGCGTGGGGGTTGACGGTAGCAATCAGCCCCAGCATTTT	CSVGVDGSNQPQHF
-	TRBV7-9	-	TRBJ1-1	TGTGCCAGCAGCTTAGAAAGGCACACTGAAGCTTTCTTT	CASSLERHTEAFF
-	TRBV30	few	TRBJ2-7	TGTGCCTGGATGGGGGCGTACGAGCAGTACTTC	CAWMGAYEQYF
TRBD1	TRBV12-3/TRBV12-4	many	TRBJ1-2	TGTGCCAGCAACACGGGACAGGGAAATGGCTACACCTTC	CASNTGQGNGYTF
-	TRBV7-9	-	TRBJ2-2	TGTGCCAGCAGCCCTCGGTGGGGCACCGGGGAGCTGTTTTTT	CASSPRWGTGELFF
TRBD1	TRBV19	-	TRBJ1-5	TGTGCCAGTAGTGTTTCGACAGGGAGCAATCAGCCCCAGCATTTT	CASSVSTGSNQPQHF
-	TRBV29-1	many	TRBJ1-1	TGCAGCGTTGCTACAGAAATATTGAACACTGAAGCTTTCTTT	CSVATEILNTEAFF
-	TRBV18	few	TRBJ2-6	TGTGCCAGCTCACCCTGGGAGGAAGGAGACTCTGGGGCCAACGTCCTGACTTTC	CASSPWEEGDSGANVLTF
-	TRBV7-2	-	TRBJ2-5	TGTGCCAGCAGCCCCCCCCCGGAACGGGAGACCCAGTACTTC	CASSPPPERETQYF
TRBD1	TRBV12-3/TRBV12-4	-	TRBJ1-2	TGTGCCAGCAGTTTAAGCGACAGGGACTATGGCTACACCTTC	CASSLSDRDYGYTF
TRBD2	TRBV5-4	few	TRBJ2-5	TGTGCCAGCAGCAAGACGCCTAGCGGGAGAGCCGAGACCCAGTACTTC	CASSKTPSGRAETQYF
-	TRBV5-6	few	TRBJ1-2	TGTGCCAGCAGCAGCCGGGAAACCTACTATGGCTACACCTTC	CASSSRETYYGYTF
TRBD2	TRBV27	few	TRBJ2-7	TGTGCCAGCAGTTCCCGGGGTAGCGGGAGACGCGAGCAGTACTTC	CASSSRGSGRREQYF
-	TRBV27	-	TRBJ2-6	TGTGCCACATGTCATCTCTTATCTGGGGCCAACGTCCTGACTTTC	CATCHLLSGANVLTF